This entry describes one T cell receptor beta chain. Antigen unknown. The data derive from a study of PD-1 blockade in classical Hodgkin lymphoma. J lost 6 bases, V lost 4 bases, and 7 bases had no gene match. The CDR3 runs 14 residues. Per germline, CDR1 SEHNR and CDR2 FQNEAQ (reference sequence). Study findings and constraints: Undefined causes, possibly disease activity or prior therapy, underlie the repertoire differences.

In every patient, relapse followed autologous stem cell transplantation, while exposure to brentuximab vedotin differed. The repertoire was sequenced with immunoSEQ multiplex PCR; TCRdb's copy has only in-frame clones and lacks some. Seen here are about 97,000 clones, approximately 80% observed once, and the top ten hold approximately 12%. This chain connects TRBV7-9 to TRBJ1-1, with TRBD1 matching over 8 bases. The sequences come from peripheral blood mononuclear cells (PBMCs), collected at baseline. This TCR came from a human donor with classical Hodgkin lymphoma. The CDR3 DNA follows: TGTGCCAGCAGCTATTCTGGACAGGGCTCTGAAGCTTTCTTT. This codes for CASSYSGQGSEAFF.